The present T cell receptor beta chain was sequenced within a study of sequential checkpoint blockade in melanoma. CDR1 and CDR2 from the germline V gene are LNHDA and SQIVND (reference sequence). V dropped 3 bases and J dropped 4; count of bases not matched to a gene: 5. This CDR3 contains 15 residues. Noted treatment: randomized to nivolumab then ipilimumab (arm A) or the reverse (arm B). PBMC sorting kept live CD3+CD8+ cells without CD19 or CD56. Some clones are missing from TCRdb's copy, which holds only in-frame ones; the method was immunoSEQ multiplex PCR. This sample carries about 5,100 clones, 75% of them seen once, and the ten largest clones take around half.

The sequencing used CD8+ T cells sorted from blood (inferred from file names), collected from a patient given nivolumab and ipilimumab in sequence. The sequence was collected from a human patient with melanoma. Some clones in this sample may be carry-over from other donors' samples. This chain connects TRBV19 to TRBJ2-2; TRBD1 matches at 7 bases. The CDR3, as DNA: TGTGCCAGTAGTATTTTGGCAGGGGGCACCGGGGAGCTGTTTTTT. This gives the protein CASSILAGGTGELFF.